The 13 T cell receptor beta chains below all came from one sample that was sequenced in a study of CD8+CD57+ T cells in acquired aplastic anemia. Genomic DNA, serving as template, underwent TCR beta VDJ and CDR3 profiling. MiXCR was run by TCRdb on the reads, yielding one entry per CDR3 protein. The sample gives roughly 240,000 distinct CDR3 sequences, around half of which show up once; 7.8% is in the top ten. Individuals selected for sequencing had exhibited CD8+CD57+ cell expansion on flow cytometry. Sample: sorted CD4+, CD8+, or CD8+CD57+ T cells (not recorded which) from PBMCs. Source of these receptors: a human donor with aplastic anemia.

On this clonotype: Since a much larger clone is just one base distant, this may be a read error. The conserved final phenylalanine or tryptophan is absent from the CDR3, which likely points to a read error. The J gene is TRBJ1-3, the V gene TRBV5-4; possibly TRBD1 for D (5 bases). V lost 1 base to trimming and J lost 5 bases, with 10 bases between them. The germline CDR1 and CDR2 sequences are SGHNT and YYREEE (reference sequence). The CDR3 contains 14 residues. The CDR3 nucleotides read TGTGCCAGCAGCTTGAGGGGTTCTCGAAACACCATATATTCT. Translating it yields CASSLRGSRNTIYS.

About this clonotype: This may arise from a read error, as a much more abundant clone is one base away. The CDR3 sequence is CASSGSNEQSF. CDR3 DNA sequence: TGCGCCAGCTCCGGTAGCAATGAGCAGTCCTTC. The chain uses TRBV4-1 and TRBJ2-1, with D unresolved. Germline values: CDR1 MGHRA, CDR2 YSYEKL. The length of the CDR3 is 11 residues.

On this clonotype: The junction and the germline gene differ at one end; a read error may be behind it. The CDR3 DNA reads as TGTGCCAGCAGCCAGACTAGCGGGGGGGTTGAGCAGTTCTTC. Protein product: CASSQTSGGVEQFF. The V call is TRBV5-1, the J call TRBJ2-1, with 14 bases lining up with TRBD2. This CDR3 comprises 14 residues. Per the germline V gene, CDR1 is SGHRS and CDR2 is YFSETQ. The whole variable domain, filled in from reference TRBV5-1 and TRBJ2-1, reads KAGVTQTPRYLIKTRGQQVTLSCSPISGHRSVSWYQQTPGQGLQFLFEYFSETQRNKGNFPGRFSGRQFSNSRSEMNVSTLELGDSALYLCASSQTSGGVEQFFGPGTRLTVL.

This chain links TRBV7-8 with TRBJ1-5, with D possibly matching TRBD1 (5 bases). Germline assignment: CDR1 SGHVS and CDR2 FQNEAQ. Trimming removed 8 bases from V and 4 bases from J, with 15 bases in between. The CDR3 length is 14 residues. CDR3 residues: CASGPEGTNQPQHF. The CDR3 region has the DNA TGTGCCAGCGGCCCAGAGGGGACGAATCAGCCCCAGCATTTT.

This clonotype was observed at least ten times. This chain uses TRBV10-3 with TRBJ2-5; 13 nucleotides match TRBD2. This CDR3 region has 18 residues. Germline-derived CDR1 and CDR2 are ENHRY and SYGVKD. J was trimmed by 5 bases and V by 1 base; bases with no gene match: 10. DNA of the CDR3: TGTGCCATCAGTGAGTGGACTAGCGGGAGCTGGTTCGGGGAGACCCAGTACTTC. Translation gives CAISEWTSGSWFGETQYF.

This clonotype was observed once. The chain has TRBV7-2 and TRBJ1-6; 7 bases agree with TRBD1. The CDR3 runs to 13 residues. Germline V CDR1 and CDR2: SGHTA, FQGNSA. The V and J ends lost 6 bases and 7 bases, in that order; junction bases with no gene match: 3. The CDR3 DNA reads TGTGCCAGCAGGACAGGGACCAATTCACCCCTCCACTTT. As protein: CASRTGTNSPLHF.

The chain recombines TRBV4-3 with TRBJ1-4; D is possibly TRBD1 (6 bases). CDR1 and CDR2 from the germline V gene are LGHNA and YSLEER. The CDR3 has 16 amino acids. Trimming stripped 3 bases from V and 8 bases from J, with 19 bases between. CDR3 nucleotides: TGCGCCAGCAGCCACGAGGACAACAGGGTGGGCGAAAAACTGTTTTTT. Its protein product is CASSHEDNRVGEKLFF.

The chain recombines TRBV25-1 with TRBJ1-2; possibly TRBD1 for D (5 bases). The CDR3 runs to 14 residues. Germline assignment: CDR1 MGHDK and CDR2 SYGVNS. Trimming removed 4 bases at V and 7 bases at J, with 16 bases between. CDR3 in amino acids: CASSGIGGIPGYTF. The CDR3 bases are TGTGCCAGCAGTGGAATTGGGGGGATCCCTGGCTACACCTTC.

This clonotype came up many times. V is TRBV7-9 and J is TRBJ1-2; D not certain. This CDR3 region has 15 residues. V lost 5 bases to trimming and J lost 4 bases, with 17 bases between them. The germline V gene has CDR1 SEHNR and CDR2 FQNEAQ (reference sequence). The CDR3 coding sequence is TGTGCCAGCAGCCCCGGGAGCCAACTCGGCTATGGCTACACCTTC. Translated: CASSPGSQLGYGYTF.

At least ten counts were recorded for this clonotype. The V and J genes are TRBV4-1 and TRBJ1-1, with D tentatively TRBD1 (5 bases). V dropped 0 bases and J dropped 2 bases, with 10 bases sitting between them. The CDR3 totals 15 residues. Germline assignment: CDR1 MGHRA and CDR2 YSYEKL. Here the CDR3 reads CASSQERGLNTEAFF. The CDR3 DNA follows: TGCGCCAGCAGCCAAGAAAGGGGTCTAAACACTGAAGCTTTCTTT.

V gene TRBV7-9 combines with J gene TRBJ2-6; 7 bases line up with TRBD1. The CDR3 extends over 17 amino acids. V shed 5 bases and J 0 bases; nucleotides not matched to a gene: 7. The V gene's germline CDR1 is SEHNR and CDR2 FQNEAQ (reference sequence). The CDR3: CASSQDGTASGANVLTF. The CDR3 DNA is TGTGCCAGCAGCCAAGATGGGACAGCCTCTGGGGCCAACGTCCTGACTTTC.

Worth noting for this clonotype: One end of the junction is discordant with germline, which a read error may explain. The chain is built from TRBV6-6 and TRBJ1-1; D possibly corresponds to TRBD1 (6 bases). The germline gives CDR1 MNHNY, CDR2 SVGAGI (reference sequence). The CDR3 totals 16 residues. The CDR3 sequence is CASSLQQGPANTETFF. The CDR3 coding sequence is TGTGCCAGCAGTTTGCAACAGGGACCCGCGAACACTGAAACTTTCTTT.

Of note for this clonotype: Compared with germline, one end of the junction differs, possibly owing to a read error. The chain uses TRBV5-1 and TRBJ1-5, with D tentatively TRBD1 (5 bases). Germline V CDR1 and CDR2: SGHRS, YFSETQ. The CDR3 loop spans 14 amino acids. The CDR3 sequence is CASSFGGFNQPQHF. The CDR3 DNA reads TGTGCCAGCAGCTTTGGGGGGTTTAATCAGCCCCAGCATTTT.